This TCR beta chain derives from a study of shared clonotypes between healthy human individuals. Study-wide points: Clonotype sharing among donors likely depends on sequencing depth.

Caucasian adults residing in Nashville, Tennessee made up all the donors. With regard to this clone: The antigen is unknown.

Profiling relied on immunoSEQ multiplex PCR, and the TCRdb table lists in-frame clones only, not all of them. The table records under 600,000 clones, 70% to 80% of them present only once. Germline values: CDR1 SNHLY, CDR2 FYNNEI. The CDR3 has 15 residues. V was trimmed by 6 bases and J by 7 bases, leaving 21 bases between them. This sequence was found in a woman aged 40 to 55 in good health. Some clones in this sample may be carry-over from other donors' samples. The specimen was PBMCs. This chain joins TRBV2 and TRBJ1-2; a weak D match, TRBD1 (6 bases). The CDR3 is CASRPDGGGLSGYTF. The CDR3, as DNA: TGTGCCAGCAGACCCGATGGGGGGGGCCTCTCTGGCTACACCTTC.